The source of this T cell receptor beta chain is a study of T cell responses to AZD1222 COVID-19 vaccine. As for the study in general: Analyses pooled second doses at about 4 or about 12 weeks.

To note about this clone: Its target is unknown.

TCRdb keeps only in-frame clones here, not all; method: immunoSEQ multiplex PCR. The repertoire holds some 130,000 clones, with about nine tenths as singletons. CDR1 and CDR2 (germline): SGHRS, YFSETQ. V was trimmed by 0 bases and J by 7 bases, leaving 11 bases between them. The CDR3 totals 15 residues. General study results and limits: Nearly half of spike-specific TCRs reportedly target unmutated variant regions.

Sequencing was performed on peripheral blood, taken on day 0 of AZD1222 vaccination. The chain couples TRBV5-1 to TRBJ1-6; D is perhaps TRBD1 (5 bases). This sequence was found in an adult in good health. For the CDR3, the DNA is TGCGCCAGCAGCTTGGCCCCAGGGAACAATTCACCCCTCCACTTT. Protein: CASSLAPGNNSPLHF. Combining the CDR3 with reference TRBV5-1 and TRBJ1-6 gives the whole variable domain KAGVTQTPRYLIKTRGQQVTLSCSPISGHRSVSWYQQTPGQGLQFLFEYFSETQRNKGNFPGRFSGRQFSNSRSEMNVSTLELGDSALYLCASSLAPGNNSPLHFGNGTRLTVT.